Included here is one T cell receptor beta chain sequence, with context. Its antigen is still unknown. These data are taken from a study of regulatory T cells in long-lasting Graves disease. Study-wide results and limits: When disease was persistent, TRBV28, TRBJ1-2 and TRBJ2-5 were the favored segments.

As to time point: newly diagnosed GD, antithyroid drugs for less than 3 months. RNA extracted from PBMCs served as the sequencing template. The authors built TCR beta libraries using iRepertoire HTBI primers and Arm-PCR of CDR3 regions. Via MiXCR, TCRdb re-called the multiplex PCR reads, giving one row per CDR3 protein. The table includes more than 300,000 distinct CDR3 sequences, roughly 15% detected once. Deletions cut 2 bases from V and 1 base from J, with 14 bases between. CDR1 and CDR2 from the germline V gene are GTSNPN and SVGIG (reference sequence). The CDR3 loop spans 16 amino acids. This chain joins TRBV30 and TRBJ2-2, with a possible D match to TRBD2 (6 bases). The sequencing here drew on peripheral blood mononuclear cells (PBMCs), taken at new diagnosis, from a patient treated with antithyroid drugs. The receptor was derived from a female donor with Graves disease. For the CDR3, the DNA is TGTGCCTGGAGTACCCCCGGGACTGGGAACACCGGGGAGCTGTTTTTT. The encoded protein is CAWSTPGTGNTGELFF.